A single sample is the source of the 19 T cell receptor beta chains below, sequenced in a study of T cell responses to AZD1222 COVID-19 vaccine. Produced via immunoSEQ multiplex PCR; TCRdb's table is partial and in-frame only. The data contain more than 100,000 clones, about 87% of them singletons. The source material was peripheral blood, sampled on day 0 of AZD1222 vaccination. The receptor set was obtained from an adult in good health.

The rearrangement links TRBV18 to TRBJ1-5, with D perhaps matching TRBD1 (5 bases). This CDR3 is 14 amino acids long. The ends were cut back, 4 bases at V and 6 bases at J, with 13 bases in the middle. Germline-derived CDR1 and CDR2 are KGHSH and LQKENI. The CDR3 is CASSRSGPSQPQHF. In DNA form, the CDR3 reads TGTGCCAGCTCACGTTCAGGGCCCAGTCAGCCCCAGCATTTT. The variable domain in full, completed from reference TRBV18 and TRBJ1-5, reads NAGVMQNPRHLVRRRGQEARLRCSPMKGHSHVYWYRQLPEEGLKFMVYLQKENIIDESGMPKERFSAEFPKEGPSILRIQQVVRGDSAAYFCASSRSGPSQPQHFGDGTRLSIL.

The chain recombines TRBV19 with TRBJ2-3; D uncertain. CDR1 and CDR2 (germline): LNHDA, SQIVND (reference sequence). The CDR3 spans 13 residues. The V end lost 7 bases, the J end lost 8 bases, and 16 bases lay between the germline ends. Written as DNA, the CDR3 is TGTGCCAGTACCTTGGACCTTACTGGTACGCAGTATTTT. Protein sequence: CASTLDLTGTQYF.

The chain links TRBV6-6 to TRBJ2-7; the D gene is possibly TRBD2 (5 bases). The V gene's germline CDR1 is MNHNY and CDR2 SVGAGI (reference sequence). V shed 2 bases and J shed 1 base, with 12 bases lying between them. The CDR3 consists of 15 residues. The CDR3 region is CASSYPRSGSYEQYF. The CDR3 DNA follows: TGTGCCAGCAGTTACCCCCGGTCGGGGTCCTACGAGCAGTACTTC.

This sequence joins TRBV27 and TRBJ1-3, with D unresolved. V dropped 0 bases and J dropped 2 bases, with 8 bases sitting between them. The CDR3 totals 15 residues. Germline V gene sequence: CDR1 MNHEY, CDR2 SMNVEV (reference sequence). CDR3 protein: CASSLSSGTGNTIYF. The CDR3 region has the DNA TGTGCCAGCAGTTTATCGTCGGGGACTGGAAACACCATATATTTT.

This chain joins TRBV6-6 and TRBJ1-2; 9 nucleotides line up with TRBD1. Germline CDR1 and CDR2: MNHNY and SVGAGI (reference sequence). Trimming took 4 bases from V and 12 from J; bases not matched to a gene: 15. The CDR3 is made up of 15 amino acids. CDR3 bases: TGTGCCAGCAGTTTCATCGAACCGGGACAGGGTAGAAACACCTTC. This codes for CASSFIEPGQGRNTF.

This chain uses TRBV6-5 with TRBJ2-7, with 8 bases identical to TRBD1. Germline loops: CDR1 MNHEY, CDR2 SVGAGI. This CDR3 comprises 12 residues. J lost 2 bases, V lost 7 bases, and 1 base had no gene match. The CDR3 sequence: CASKGQAYEQYF. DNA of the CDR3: TGTGCCAGCAAGGGACAGGCCTACGAGCAGTACTTC.

CDR3 sequence (DNA): TGTGCCAGCAGTGAAACCGGGACAGGGCTCTATGGCTACACCTTC. This sequence encodes CASSETGTGLYGYTF. The V call is TRBV2, the J call TRBJ1-2, with 9 bases that match TRBD1. Germline trimming cut 2 bases from V and 4 bases from J; bases unmatched to any gene: 5. The length of the CDR3 is 15 residues. CDR1 and CDR2 (germline): SNHLY, FYNNEI. The full variable domain, rest sourced from reference TRBV2 and TRBJ1-2, is EPEVTQTPSHQVTQMGQEVILRCVPISNHLYFYWYRQILGQKVEFLVSFYNNEISEKSEIFDDQFSVERPDGSNFTLKIRSTKLEDSAMYFCASSETGTGLYGYTFGSGTRLTVV.

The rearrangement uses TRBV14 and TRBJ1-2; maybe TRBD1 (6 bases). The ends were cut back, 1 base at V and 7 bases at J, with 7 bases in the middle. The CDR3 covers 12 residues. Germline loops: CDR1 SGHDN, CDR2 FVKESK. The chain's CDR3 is CASSQVGGGYTF. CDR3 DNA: TGTGCCAGCAGCCAAGTAGGGGGTGGCTACACCTTC.

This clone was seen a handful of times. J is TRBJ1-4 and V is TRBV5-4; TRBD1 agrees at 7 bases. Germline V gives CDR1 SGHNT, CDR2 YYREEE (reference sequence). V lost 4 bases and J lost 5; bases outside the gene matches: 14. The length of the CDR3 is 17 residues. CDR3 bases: TGTGCCAGCAGCCCGGGACAGACGTCTAGTCAAAATGAAAAACTGTTTTTT. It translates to CASSPGQTSSQNEKLFF.

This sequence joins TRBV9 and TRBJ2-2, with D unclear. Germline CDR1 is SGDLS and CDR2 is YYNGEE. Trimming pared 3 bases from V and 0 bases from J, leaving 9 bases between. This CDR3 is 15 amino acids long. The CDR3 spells CASSGSDPNTGELFF. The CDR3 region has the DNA TGTGCCAGCAGCGGTTCCGACCCGAACACCGGGGAGCTGTTTTTT.

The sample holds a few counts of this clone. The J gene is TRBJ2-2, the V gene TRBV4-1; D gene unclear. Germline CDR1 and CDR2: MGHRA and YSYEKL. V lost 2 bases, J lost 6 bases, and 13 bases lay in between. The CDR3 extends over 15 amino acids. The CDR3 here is CASSQTSRAPGELFF. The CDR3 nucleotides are TGCGCCAGCAGCCAAACCTCCAGAGCCCCCGGGGAGCTGTTTTTT.

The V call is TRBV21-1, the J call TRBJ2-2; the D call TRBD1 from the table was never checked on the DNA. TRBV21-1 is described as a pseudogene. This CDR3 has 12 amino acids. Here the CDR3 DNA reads TGTGCCAGCACAGGGTCCTCCGGGGAGCTGTTTTTT. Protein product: CASTGSSGELFF.

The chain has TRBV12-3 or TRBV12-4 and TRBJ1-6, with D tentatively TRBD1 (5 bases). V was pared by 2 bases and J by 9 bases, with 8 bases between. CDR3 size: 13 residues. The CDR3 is CASSLQGGSPLHF. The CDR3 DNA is TGTGCCAGCAGTTTACAGGGCGGTTCACCCCTCCACTTT.

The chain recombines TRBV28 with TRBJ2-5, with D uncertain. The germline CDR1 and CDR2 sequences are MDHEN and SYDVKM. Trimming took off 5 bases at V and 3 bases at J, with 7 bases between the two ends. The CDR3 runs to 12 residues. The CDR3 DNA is TGTGCCAGCAGTCTTTGGAAAGAGACCCAGTACTTC. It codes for CASSLWKETQYF.

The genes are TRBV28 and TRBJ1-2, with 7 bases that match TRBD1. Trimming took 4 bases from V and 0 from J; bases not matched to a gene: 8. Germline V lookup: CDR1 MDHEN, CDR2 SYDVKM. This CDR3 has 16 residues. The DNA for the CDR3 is TGTGCCAGCAGTTCCGGGGGGACAGCGACTAACTATGGCTACACCTTC. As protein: CASSSGGTATNYGYTF.

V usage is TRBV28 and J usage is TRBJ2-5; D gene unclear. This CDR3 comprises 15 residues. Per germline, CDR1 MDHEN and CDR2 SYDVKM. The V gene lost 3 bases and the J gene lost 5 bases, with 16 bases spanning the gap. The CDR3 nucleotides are TGTGCCAGCAGTTTGGGTGTCTCTCGCTTGGAGACCCAGTACTTC. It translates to CASSLGVSRLETQYF.

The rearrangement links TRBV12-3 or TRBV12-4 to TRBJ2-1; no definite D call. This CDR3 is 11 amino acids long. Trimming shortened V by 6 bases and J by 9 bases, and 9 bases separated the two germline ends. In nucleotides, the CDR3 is TGTGCCAGCAGAGACTTTGCTGAGCAGTTCTTC. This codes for CASRDFAEQFF.

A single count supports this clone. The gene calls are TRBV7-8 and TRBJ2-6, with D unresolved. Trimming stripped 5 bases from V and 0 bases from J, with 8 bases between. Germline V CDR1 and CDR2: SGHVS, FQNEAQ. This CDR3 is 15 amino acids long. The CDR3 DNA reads TGTGCCAGCAGCCCTCGGTTCTCTGGGGCCAACGTCCTGACTTTC. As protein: CASSPRFSGANVLTF.

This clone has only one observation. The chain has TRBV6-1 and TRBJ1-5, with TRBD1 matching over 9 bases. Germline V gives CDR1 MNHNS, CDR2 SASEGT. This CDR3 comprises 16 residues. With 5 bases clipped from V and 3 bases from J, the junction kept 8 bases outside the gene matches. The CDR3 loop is CASSQGTGSFNQPQHF. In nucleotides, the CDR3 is TGTGCCAGCAGTCAAGGGACAGGGAGCTTCAATCAGCCCCAGCATTTT.